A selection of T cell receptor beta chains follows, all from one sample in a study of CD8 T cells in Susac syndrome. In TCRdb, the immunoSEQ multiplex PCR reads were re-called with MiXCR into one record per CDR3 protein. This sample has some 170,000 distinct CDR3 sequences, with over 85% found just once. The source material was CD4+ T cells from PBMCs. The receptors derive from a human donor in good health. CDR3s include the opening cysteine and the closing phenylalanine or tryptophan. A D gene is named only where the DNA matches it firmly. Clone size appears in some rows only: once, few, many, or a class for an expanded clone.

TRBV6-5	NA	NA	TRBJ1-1	TGTGCCAGCAGCACCGGGACCCACACTGAAGCTTTCTTT	CASSTGTHTEAFF
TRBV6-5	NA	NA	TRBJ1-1	TGTGCCAGCAGAAGGGGAGGCACTGAAGCTTTCTTT	CASRRGGTEAFF
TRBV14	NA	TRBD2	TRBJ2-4	TGTGCCAGCAGCCTGTATCCTAGCGGGAGGGCCGATAACATTCAGTACTTC	CASSLYPSGRADNIQYF
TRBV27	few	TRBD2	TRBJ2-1	TGTGCCAGCAGTAGCCTAGCGGGAGCTCGGAATGAGCAGTTCTTC	CASSSLAGARNEQFF
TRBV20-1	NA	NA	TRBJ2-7	TGCAGTGCTAGGGTACAGGGCCGCTCCTACGAGCAGTACTTC	CSARVQGRSYEQYF
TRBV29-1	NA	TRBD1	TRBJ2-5	TGCAGCGTCCGTGAAACCGGGACAGGGGGAGAGACCCAGTACTTC	CSVRETGTGGETQYF
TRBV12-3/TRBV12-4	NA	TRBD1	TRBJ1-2	TGTGCCAGCAGTTTAGTAAGGACAGGGGGAGGCTACACCTTC	CASSLVRTGGGYTF
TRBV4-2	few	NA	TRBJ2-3	TGTGCCAGCAGCCAATACACAGATACGCAGTATTTT	CASSQYTDTQYF
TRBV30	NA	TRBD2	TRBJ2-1	TGTGCCTGGAGCCCTAGCGGGAGGGGAAGGTTCTTC	CAWSPSGRGRFF
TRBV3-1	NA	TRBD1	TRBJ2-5	TGTGCCAGCAGCCAAGGCGTAGGGGGCGCGACCCAGTACTTC	CASSQGVGGATQYF
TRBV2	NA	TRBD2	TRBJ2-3	TGTGCCAGCAGTTCTCTAGCGGGAGCGACAGATACGCAGTATTTT	CASSSLAGATDTQYF
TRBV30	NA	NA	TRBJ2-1	TGTGCCTGGGCCGGACAGTCCTACAATGAGCAGTTCTTC	CAWAGQSYNEQFF
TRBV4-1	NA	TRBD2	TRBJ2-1	TGCGCCAGCAGCCCTGACCGACTAGCGGGCGATGAGCAGTTCTTC	CASSPDRLAGDEQFF
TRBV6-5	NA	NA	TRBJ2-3	TGTGCCAGCAGTTACCGCTCGGGCCCGGTGTATTTT	CASSYRSGPVYF
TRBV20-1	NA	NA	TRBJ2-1	TGCAGTGCTAGACAGGGCTCCTATGAGCAGTTCTTC	CSARQGSYEQFF
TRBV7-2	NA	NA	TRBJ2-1	TGTGCCAGCAGCTACTCTGGTGAGCAGTTCTTC	CASSYSGEQFF
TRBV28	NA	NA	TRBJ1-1	TGTGCCAGCAGTTTACTCGGGGGTCGCACTGAAGCTTTCTTT	CASSLLGGRTEAFF
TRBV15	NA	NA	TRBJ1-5	TGTGCCACCAGCAGAGAGTGGGGAACTTATAGCAATCAGCCCCAGCATTTT	CATSREWGTYSNQPQHF
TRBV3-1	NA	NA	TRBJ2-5	TGTGCCAGCAGCCAAGATTCGCCAGGGAGACAAGAGACCCAGTACTTC	CASSQDSPGRQETQYF
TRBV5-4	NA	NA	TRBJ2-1	TGTGCCAGCAGCGATCCGGGACGGCAGAATTACAATGAGCAGTTCTTC	CASSDPGRQNYNEQFF
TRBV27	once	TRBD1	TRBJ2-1	TGTGCCAGCAGTCGGGACAGGGTCTCCTACAATGAGCAGTTCTTC	CASSRDRVSYNEQFF
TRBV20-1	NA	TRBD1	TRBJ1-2	TGCAGTGCTCCAACCGGGACAGACTATGGCTACACCTTC	CSAPTGTDYGYTF
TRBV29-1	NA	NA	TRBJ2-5	TGCAGCGTTGGTCGGGAGACCCAGTACTTC	CSVGRETQYF
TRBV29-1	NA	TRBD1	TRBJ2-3	TGCAGCGTAAGGGGGCCCCTCAGCACAGATACGCAGTATTTT	CSVRGPLSTDTQYF
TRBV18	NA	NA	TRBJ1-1	TGTGCCAGCTCATCGTCTGTCATGAACACTGAAGCTTTCTTT	CASSSSVMNTEAFF
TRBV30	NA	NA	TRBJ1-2	TGTGCCTGGCGAGTATCCTATGGCTACACCTTC	CAWRVSYGYTF
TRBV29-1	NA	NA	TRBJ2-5	TGCAGCGGGGAGTTGGAGACCCAGTACTTC	CSGELETQYF
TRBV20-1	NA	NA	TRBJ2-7	TGCAGTGCCCGATCCCCTGCAGGAAACTACGAGCAGTACTTC	CSARSPAGNYEQYF
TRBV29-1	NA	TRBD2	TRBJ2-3	TGCAGCTTTAGCGGGGCCACAGATACGCAGTATTTT	CSFSGATDTQYF
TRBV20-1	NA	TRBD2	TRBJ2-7	TGCAGCCCATCCGGGACTAGTAGCCACGAGCAGTACTTC	CSPSGTSSHEQYF
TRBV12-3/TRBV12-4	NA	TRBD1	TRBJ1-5	TGTGCCAGCAGCCAAAAGGACAGGGAGGACCAGCCCCAGCATTTT	CASSQKDREDQPQHF
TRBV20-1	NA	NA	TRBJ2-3	TGCAGTGCCCGGTACCCTAGCACAGATACGCAGTATTTT	CSARYPSTDTQYF
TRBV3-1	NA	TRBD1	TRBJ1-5	TGTGCCAGCAGCCCCACAGGGGACAATCAGCCCCAGCATTTT	CASSPTGDNQPQHF
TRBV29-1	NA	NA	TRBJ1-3	TGCAGCGTTGTCGAAACTGGAAACACCATATATTTT	CSVVETGNTIYF
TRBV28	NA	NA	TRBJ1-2	TGTGCCAGCAGTTGGGGGAAAAGTGGCTACACCTTC	CASSWGKSGYTF
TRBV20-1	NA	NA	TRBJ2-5	TGCAGTGCTACGAGCGGCGCGGAGACCCAGTACTTC	CSATSGAETQYF
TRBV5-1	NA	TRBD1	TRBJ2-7	TGCGCCAGCAGACCGACAGGGTTCGGCGAGCAGTACTTC	CASRPTGFGEQYF
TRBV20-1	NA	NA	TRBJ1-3	TGCAGTGCTAGTAGCAGCGCGTCCGTTGGAAACACCATATATTTT	CSASSSASVGNTIYF
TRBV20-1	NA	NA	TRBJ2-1	TGCAGTGCTAGATCGGATGGAGGAGCGAGGGCCAATGAGCAGTTCTTC	CSARSDGGARANEQFF
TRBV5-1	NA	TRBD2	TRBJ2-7	TGCGCCAGCAGCATAAGCGGGAGGTACGAGCAGTACTTC	CASSISGRYEQYF
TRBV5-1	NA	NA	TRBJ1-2	TGCGCCAGCAGCTACGACAGCTATGGCTACACCTTC	CASSYDSYGYTF
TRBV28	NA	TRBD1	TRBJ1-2	TGTGCCAGCAGGGACCCGGGACAGGGTTTAGGCTACACCTTC	CASRDPGQGLGYTF
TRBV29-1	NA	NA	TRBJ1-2	TGCAGCGTTGCAGGAGAATGGGGGAACTATGGCTACACCTTC	CSVAGEWGNYGYTF
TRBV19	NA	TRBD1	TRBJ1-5	TGTGCCAGTAGTATAGCCCAGACAGGGGGCGTTACGAGGCTGCCCCAGCATTTT	CASSIAQTGGVTRLPQHF
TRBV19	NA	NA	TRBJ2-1	TGTGCCAGTAGTTTGACTGGCTTAGTGGATGAGCAGTTCTTC	CASSLTGLVDEQFF
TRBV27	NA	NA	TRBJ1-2	TGTGCCAGCAGTTTCACGCAGGGGACGGGCTACACCTTC	CASSFTQGTGYTF
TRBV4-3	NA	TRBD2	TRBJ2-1	TGCGCCAGCAGCCAAGAGAGCGGGAGGGCTGGAAATGAGCAGTTCTTC	CASSQESGRAGNEQFF
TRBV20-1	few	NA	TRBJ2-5	TGCAGTGCTACTGGGGGGGGCGAAGAGACCCAGTACTTC	CSATGGGEETQYF
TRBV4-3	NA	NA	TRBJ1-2	TGCGCCAGCAGCCAAGCCTTGGCCGCGCCTTCCTATGGCTACACCTTC	CASSQALAAPSYGYTF
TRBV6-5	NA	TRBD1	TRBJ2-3	TGTGCCTCACAGGGGGCCTCAGATACGCAGTATTTT	CASQGASDTQYF
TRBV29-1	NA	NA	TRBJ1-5	TGCAGCGTTGGGGAAGGCTATCAGCCCCAGCATTTT	CSVGEGYQPQHF
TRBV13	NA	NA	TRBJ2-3	TGTGCCACCACCGGCGGGAGCACAGATACGCAGTATTTT	CATTGGSTDTQYF